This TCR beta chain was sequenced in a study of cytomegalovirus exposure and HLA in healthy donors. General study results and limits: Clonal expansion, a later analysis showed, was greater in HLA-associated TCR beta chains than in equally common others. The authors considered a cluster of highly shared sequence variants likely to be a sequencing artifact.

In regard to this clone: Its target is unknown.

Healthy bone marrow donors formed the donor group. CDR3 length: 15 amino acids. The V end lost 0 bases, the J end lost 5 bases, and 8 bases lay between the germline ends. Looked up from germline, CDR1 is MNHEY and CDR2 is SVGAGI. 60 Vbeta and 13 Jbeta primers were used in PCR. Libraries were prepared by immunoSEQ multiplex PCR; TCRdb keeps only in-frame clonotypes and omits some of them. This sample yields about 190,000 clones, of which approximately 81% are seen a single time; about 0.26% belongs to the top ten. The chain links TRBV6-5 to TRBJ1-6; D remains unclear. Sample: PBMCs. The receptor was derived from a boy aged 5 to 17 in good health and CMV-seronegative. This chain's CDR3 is CASSYSSPDNSPLHF. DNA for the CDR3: TGTGCCAGCAGTTACTCGAGTCCCGATAATTCACCCCTCCACTTT.